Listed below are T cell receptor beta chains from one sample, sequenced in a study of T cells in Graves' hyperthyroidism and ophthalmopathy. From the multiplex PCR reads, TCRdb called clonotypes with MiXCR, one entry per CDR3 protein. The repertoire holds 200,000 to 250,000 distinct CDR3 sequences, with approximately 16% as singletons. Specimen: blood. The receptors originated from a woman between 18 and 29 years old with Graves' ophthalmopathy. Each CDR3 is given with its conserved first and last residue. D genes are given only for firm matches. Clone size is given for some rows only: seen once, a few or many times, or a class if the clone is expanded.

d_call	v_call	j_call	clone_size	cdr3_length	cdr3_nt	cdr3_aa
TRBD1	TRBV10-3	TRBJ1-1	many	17	TGTGCCATCTCCATCTCTCCCGGGACAGGGGAAGGCACTGAAGCTTTCTTT	CAISISPGTGEGTEAFF
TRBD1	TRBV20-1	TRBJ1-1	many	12	TGCAGTGCTCCAACAGGGGACACTGAAGCTTTCTTT	CSAPTGDTEAFF
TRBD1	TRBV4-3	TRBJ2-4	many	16	TGCGCCAGCAGCCAACTGACAGGGGGCGCGGGAAACATTCAGTACTTC	CASSQLTGGAGNIQYF
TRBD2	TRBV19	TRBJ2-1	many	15	TGTGCCAGTACCCTAGCGGGAGTATCCTACAATGAGCAGTTCTTC	CASTLAGVSYNEQFF
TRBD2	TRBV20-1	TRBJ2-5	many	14	TGCAGTGCGGGCGGGGGGGCCTTGTATGAGACCCAGTACTTC	CSAGGGALYETQYF
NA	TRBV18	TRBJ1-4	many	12	TGTGCCAGCCGACAGATGGATGAAAAACTGTTTTTT	CASRQMDEKLFF
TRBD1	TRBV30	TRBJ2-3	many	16	TGTGCCTGGAGTGGCACTCGGACAGGGCGCACAGATACGCAGTATTTT	CAWSGTRTGRTDTQYF
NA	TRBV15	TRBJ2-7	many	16	TGTGCCACCAGCAGAGAGACGGGGAATCAATCCTACGAGCAGTACTTC	CATSRETGNQSYEQYF
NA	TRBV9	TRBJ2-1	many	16	TGTGCCAGCAGCAGGCGAGTGGGGGGGGGCTTCGATGAGCAGTTCTTC	CASSRRVGGGFDEQFF
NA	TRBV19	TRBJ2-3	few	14	TGTGCCAGTAGTAAGGGGTTGGGCACAGATACGCAGTATTTT	CASSKGLGTDTQYF
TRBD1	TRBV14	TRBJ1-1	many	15	TGTGCCAGCAGCCAAGTCCAGGGGGTACACACTGAAGCTTTCTTT	CASSQVQGVHTEAFF
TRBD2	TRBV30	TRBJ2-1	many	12	TGTGCCTGGAGTGGAGCGGGGAATGAGCAGTTCTTC	CAWSGAGNEQFF
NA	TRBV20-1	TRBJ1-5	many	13	TGCAGTGCAGCTGTTGATTACAATCAGCCCCAGCATTTT	CSAAVDYNQPQHF
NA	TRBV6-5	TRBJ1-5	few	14	TGTGCCAGCAGTTACTCAGGGCCCCCGGAGCCCCAGCATTTT	CASSYSGPPEPQHF
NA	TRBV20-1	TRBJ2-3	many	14	TGCAGTGCTAGAGTGGGAAGATTCACAGATACGCAGTATTTT	CSARVGRFTDTQYF
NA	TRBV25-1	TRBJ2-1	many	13	TGTGCCAGCACCTCAGGGCCACCCAATGAGCAGTTCTTC	CASTSGPPNEQFF
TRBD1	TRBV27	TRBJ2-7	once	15	TGTGCCAGCAGTCGTCGACAGGGCAGCAACTACGAGCAGTACTTC	CASSRRQGSNYEQYF
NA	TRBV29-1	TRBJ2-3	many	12	TGCAGCGTCCGGACTAGCACAGATACGCAGTATTTT	CSVRTSTDTQYF
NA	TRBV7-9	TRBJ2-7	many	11	TGTGCCAGCTCCGCGGGGAACGAGCAGTACTTC	CASSAGNEQYF
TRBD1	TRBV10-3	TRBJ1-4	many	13	TGTGCCATCAGTTCAGGGGGCAATGAAAAACTGTTTTTT	CAISSGGNEKLFF
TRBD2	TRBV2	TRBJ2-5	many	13	TGTGCCAGCAGTGAGGGACTAGATGAGACCCAGTACTTC	CASSEGLDETQYF
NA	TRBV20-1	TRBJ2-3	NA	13	TGCAGTGCTAGTAAAACAGGAGTAGATACGCAGTATTTT	CSASKTGVDTQYF
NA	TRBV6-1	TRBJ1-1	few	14	TGTGCCAGCGCAGCCCGGAGGACCCTGTCAGAAGCTTTCTTT	CASAARRTLSEAFF
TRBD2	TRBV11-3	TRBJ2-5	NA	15	TGTGCCAGCAGCTCCCGGGTAGCGGGAGTGGAGACCCAGTACTTC	CASSSRVAGVETQYF
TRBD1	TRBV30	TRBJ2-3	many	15	TGTGCCTGGAGTGTATTAGGGACAGGGGCAGATACGCAGTATTTT	CAWSVLGTGADTQYF
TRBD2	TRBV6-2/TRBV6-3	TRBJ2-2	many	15	TGTGCCAGCAGTTTCCTAGCGGCCAACACCGGGGAGCTGTTTTTT	CASSFLAANTGELFF
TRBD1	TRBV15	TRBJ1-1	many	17	TGTGCCACCAGCACAGGGGGGACAGGGAAACTGAACACTGAAGCTTTCTTT	CATSTGGTGKLNTEAFF
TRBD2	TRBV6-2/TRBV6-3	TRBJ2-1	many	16	TGTGCCAGCAGCTCCCCTGGACTAGCGGGTTACAATGAGCAGTTCTTC	CASSSPGLAGYNEQFF
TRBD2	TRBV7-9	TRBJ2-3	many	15	TGTGCCAGCAGCGCTTCTAGCGGGAGAACAGATACGCAGTATTTT	CASSASSGRTDTQYF
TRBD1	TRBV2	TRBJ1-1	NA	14	TGTGCCAGCAGCCCTGTCAGGGGGGACACTGAAGCTTTCTTT	CASSPVRGDTEAFF
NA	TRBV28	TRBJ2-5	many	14	TGTGCCAGCAGATCTCAAGGGGCCCAAGAGACCCAGTACTTC	CASRSQGAQETQYF
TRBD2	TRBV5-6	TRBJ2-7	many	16	TGTGCCAGCAGCTCTATAGCGGGAGAGGGCTCCTACGAGCAGTACTTC	CASSSIAGEGSYEQYF
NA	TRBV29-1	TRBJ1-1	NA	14	TGCAGCGGCGTAACCAGGGGCGATAAAAAAGAAGCTTTCTTT	CSGVTRGDKKEAFF
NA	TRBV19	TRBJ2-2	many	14	TGTGCCAGTAGTGAGGGGGGGACACCCGGGGAGCTGTTTTTT	CASSEGGTPGELFF
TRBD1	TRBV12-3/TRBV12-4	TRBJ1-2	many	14	TGTGCCAGCAGTTCGGGACAGGGGGGAAATGGCTACACCTTC	CASSSGQGGNGYTF
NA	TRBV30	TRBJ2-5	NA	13	TGTGCCTCCGGCGCCGGCGGCGACGAGACCCAGTACTTC	CASGAGGDETQYF
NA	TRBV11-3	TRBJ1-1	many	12	TGTGCCAGCAGCTTAGTACAGGGCCGGGCTTTCTTT	CASSLVQGRAFF
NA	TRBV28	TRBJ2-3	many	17	TGTGCCAGCAGTCCCTCACGAGGGATTGTTAACACAGATACGCAGTATTTT	CASSPSRGIVNTDTQYF
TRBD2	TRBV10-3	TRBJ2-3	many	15	TGTGCCATCTCAAGGACTAGCGGGATAGAAGATACGCAGTATTTT	CAISRTSGIEDTQYF
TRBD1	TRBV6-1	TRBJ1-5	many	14	TGTGCCAGCAGCCCCGACAGGGACAGTCAGCCCCAGCATTTT	CASSPDRDSQPQHF
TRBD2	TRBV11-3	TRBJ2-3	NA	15	TGTGCCAGCAGACACTCTAGCGGGGGGGCAGATACGCAGTATTTT	CASRHSSGGADTQYF
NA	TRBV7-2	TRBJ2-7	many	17	TGTGCCAGCAGCTTATTATCATCGAGGGTCCAAAATAATGAGCAGTACTTC	CASSLLSSRVQNNEQYF
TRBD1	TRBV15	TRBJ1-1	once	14	TGTGCCACCAGCAGCTCTCAGGGGGCCACTGAAGCTTTCTTT	CATSSSQGATEAFF
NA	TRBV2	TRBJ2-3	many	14	TGTGCCAGCGATTGGGCCTGGGGGGCAGATACGCAGTATTTT	CASDWAWGADTQYF
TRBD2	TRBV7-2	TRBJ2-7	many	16	TGTGCCAGCAGCTTAGCAGGCGGGAGGGTCTCCTACGAGCAGTACTTC	CASSLAGGRVSYEQYF
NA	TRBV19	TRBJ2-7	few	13	TGTGCCAGTAGTATAGTGGGGGGTGACGAGCAGTACTTC	CASSIVGGDEQYF
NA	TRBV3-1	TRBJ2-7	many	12	TGTGCCAGCAGCCAGGGTTCCAACGAGCAGTACTTC	CASSQGSNEQYF
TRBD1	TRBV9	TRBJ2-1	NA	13	TGTGCCAGCAGCGGAGACAGGGCGAATGAGCAGTTCTTC	CASSGDRANEQFF
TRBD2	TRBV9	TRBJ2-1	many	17	TGTGCCAGCAGCGTAAGTGGCCCAGCGGGGGGTTACAATGAGCAGTTCTTC	CASSVSGPAGGYNEQFF
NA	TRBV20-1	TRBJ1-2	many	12	TGCAGTGGCCGACGGACAGAAGAGGGCTACACCTTC	CSGRRTEEGYTF
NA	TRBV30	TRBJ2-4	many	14	TGTGCCTGGAGCCCGCCCTGGACACAAAACATTCAGTACTTC	CAWSPPWTQNIQYF
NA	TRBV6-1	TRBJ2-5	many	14	TGTGCCAGCAGTGAGGTGGCACAGCAAGAGACCCAGTACTTC	CASSEVAQQETQYF
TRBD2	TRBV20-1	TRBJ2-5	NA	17	TGCAGTGCTAGAGCCACGGGACTAGCGGGGGGGCAAGAGACCCAGTACTTC	CSARATGLAGGQETQYF